A selection of T cell receptor beta chains follows, all from one sample in a study of vaccination effects on CD4 cells after COVID-19. Which antigens these TCRs recognize remains unknown. Measured with immunoSEQ multiplex PCR; TCRdb has only the in-frame clones, and not every one. The repertoire consists of fewer than 65,000 clones, with roughly 80% occurring once and the leading ten covering under 3%. The sequencing used CD4+ T cells from PBMCs cultured with HCoV-229E spike peptides, collected before COVID-19 vaccination. These receptors were obtained from a human donor who received a COVID-19 vaccine. The CDR3 runs from the conserved cysteine through the conserved F or W. A D gene is named only where the DNA matches it firmly. Size tells how often a clone was seen (once, few, many) or the class of an expanded clone, and some rows leave it out.

size	V	J	D	DNA	CDR3
NA	TRBV7-8	TRBJ2-1	NA	TGTGCCAGCAGCCCAGTCAGGGCAAACAATGAGCAGTTCTTC	CASSPVRANNEQFF
NA	TRBV7-9	TRBJ2-5	NA	TGTGCCAGCAGCTTCGCCCAAGAGACCCAGTACTTC	CASSFAQETQYF
NA	TRBV7-3	TRBJ1-1	NA	TGTGCCAGCAGCTTACGGGGTGGGACTGAAGCTTTCTTT	CASSLRGGTEAFF
NA	TRBV12-3/TRBV12-4	TRBJ1-2	NA	TGTGCCAGCAGCCGGCCGGGGGACTATGGCTACACCTTC	CASSRPGDYGYTF
NA	TRBV7-2	TRBJ2-2	NA	TGTGCCAGCAGCTTATTCGCGTCAGCTCGTAACACCGGGGAGCTGTTTTTT	CASSLFASARNTGELFF
NA	TRBV19	TRBJ1-4	NA	TGTGCCAGTAGCCGGACAGATTATAATGAAAAACTGTTTTTT	CASSRTDYNEKLFF
NA	TRBV7-3	TRBJ1-2	NA	TGTGCCAGCTCGGACGGAATCTATGGCTACACCTTC	CASSDGIYGYTF
NA	TRBV12-3/TRBV12-4	TRBJ1-3	NA	TGTGCCAGCAGCATCGGTGGAAACACCATATATTTT	CASSIGGNTIYF
few	TRBV7-2	TRBJ1-6	TRBD1	TGTGCCAGCAGCTCACCAAAAGGGACAGCCGATTCACCCCTCCACTTT	CASSSPKGTADSPLHF
NA	TRBV6-5	TRBJ1-6	NA	TGTGCCAGCAGTTATATGGCAGTTTATAATTCACCCCTCCACTTT	CASSYMAVYNSPLHF
NA	TRBV12-5	TRBJ2-6	NA	TGTGCTAGTGGCACCCAAAGCAGGGGGGTGGCGTTTGCTGGGGCCAACGTCCTGACTTTC	CASGTQSRGVAFAGANVLTF
NA	TRBV2	TRBJ1-6	NA	TGTGCCAGCCTCGGCGGGGTAGGTAATTCACCCCTCCACTTT	CASLGGVGNSPLHF
few	TRBV5-1	TRBJ2-3	TRBD1	TGCGCCAGCAGCTCGGGGACAGACGCAGATACGCAGTATTTT	CASSSGTDADTQYF
NA	TRBV9	TRBJ1-5	NA	TGTGCCAGCAGCGTACAGGAGCTCCAGGGACCCCAGCATTTT	CASSVQELQGPQHF
NA	TRBV18	TRBJ2-5	NA	TGTGCCAGCTCACCATCGATTCCAGGGCGGGAGACCCAGTACTTC	CASSPSIPGRETQYF